This TCR beta chain was sequenced in a study of cytomegalovirus exposure and HLA in healthy donors. Regarding the study as a whole: Trimming of TCR beta V- and J-genes showed a link, identified in a later analysis, to a missense DCLRE1C variant. Across donors, sequencing depth was assumed by presence/absence analyses to be roughly uniform.

A few counts support this clone. Its cognate antigen is unknown. Primers included in the PCR were 60 Vbeta and 13 Jbeta primers. Using immunoSEQ multiplex PCR, the repertoire was profiled, and TCRdb retains in-frame clones only, with some absent. The sample yields under 250,000 clones, around 80% seen once. Donors sampled were nominally healthy, though unrecorded immune exposures were likely. This CDR3 spans 16 amino acids. Germline V gene sequence: CDR1 MNHGY, CDR2 SVAAGI. V was cut by 3 bases and J by 0 bases, with 15 bases left in between. The TCR comes from a man aged 40-49 years in good health and CMV-seropositive. This sequence joins TRBV6-9 and TRBJ2-7, with D unclear. Source material: PBMCs. The CDR3 coding sequence is TGTGCCAGCAGTTACTTTTTCTCGTCGAGCTCCTACGAGCAGTACTTC. It specifies CASSYFFSSSSYEQYF.